This T cell receptor beta chain was documented in a study of blood T cell repertoires in COVID-19. Whole-study context: In each case, the material was cDNA or gDNA derived from T cells, B-cell-depleted T cells, or PBMCs.

The data were produced by immunoSEQ multiplex PCR, yet TCRdb's version contains in-frame clones alone and is incomplete. The data show approximately 100,000 clones, about 89% seen once. The J segment lost 1 base and the V segment lost 3 bases, leaving 1 base of the junction unmatched. The CDR3 extends over 13 amino acids. Germline loops: CDR1 SGHRS, CDR2 YFSETQ. This rearrangement joins TRBV5-1 to TRBJ2-7, with 7 nucleotides matching TRBD1. The sequence was collected from a human donor with acute or convalescent COVID-19. The donor label of this sample is uncertain. Sequenced: peripheral blood. The CDR3 spells CASSWTGSYEQYF. The DNA for the CDR3 is TGCGCCAGCAGCTGGACAGGATCCTACGAGCAGTACTTC.